These T cell receptor beta chains were read from a single sample in a study of cytomegalovirus exposure and HLA in healthy donors. Method: immunoSEQ multiplex PCR; TCRdb's copy keeps in-frame clones and lacks some. Of about 83,000 clones listed, 70% to 75% are singletons. The specimen sequenced was PBMCs. The receptor set was obtained from a man between 60 and 75 years old in good health and CMV-seronegative. Each CDR3 is given with its conserved first and last residue. The D gene is left open where the match is weak. A clone size is listed for some rows: how often the clone was seen (once, few, many), or a class if it is expanded.

clone_size,d_call,v_call,j_call,cdr3_aa
NA,NA,TRBV9,TRBJ1-1,CASSAGGGTTEAFF
NA,NA,TRBV19,TRBJ1-1,CASRGSGKPSAEAFF
NA,TRBD1,TRBV19,TRBJ2-2,CASSTQGATGELFF
NA,TRBD1,TRBV11-2,NA,CASSSYRGQAYEQYF
NA,TRBD1,TRBV19,TRBJ1-2,CASSIWGQGAPRYGYTF
few,TRBD1,TRBV10-3,TRBJ1-2,CAISEFSVTGAGYGYTF
NA,NA,TRBV7-8,TRBJ1-2,CASSEKGGHDGYTF
few,TRBD2,TRBV9,TRBJ2-3,CASSFSGGESTDTQYF
NA,NA,TRBV7-9,TRBJ1-1,CASSLAGDTLIPTEAFF
NA,TRBD2,TRBV7-9,TRBJ2-3,CASSETSGVTDTQYF
NA,TRBD1,TRBV7-3,TRBJ2-1,CASSRDRVSYNEQFF
few,NA,TRBV6-1,TRBJ1-1,CASSESVGVRAFF
NA,TRBD2,TRBV2,TRBJ2-2,CASSEAGSAGGGELFF
NA,NA,TRBV9,NA,CASSIGGGSYEQYF
NA,TRBD1,TRBV2,TRBJ1-4,CASSATRTGDEKLFF
NA,TRBD2,TRBV6-5,TRBJ2-7,CASSDLTGGSYEQYF
NA,NA,TRBV7-9,TRBJ1-1,CASSSLDGGVTEAFF
NA,TRBD1,TRBV19,TRBJ2-7,CASSTKRTGTEQYF
NA,TRBD1,TRBV5-6,TRBJ2-2,CASSLQGVDTGELFF
once,TRBD2,TRBV30,TRBJ2-7,CAWTSGGPYEQYF
NA,NA,TRBV7-3,TRBJ2-3,CASSASRWDTQYF
NA,NA,TRBV6-6,TRBJ1-1,CASSYGGSNTEAFF
few,TRBD1,TRBV28,TRBJ1-4,CASSLQGQGGEKLFF
NA,TRBD1,TRBV18,TRBJ1-1,CASSPTLQGADTEAFF
NA,NA,TRBV2,TRBJ2-5,CATRLGETQYF
NA,TRBD2,TRBV6-5,TRBJ2-1,CASRSRDYSYNEQFF
NA,NA,TRBV5-1,TRBJ1-4,CASSGGGLGLEKLFF
NA,TRBD2,TRBV25-1,TRBJ2-1,CASSEASGGTYNEQFF
NA,TRBD2,TRBV6-1,TRBJ2-5,CASSELAGGPQETQYF
NA,TRBD1,TRBV11-2,TRBJ1-4,CASSLDLGGQGSANVRLFF
NA,NA,TRBV9,TRBJ1-1,CASSLQGHTEAFF
NA,TRBD1,TRBV6-1,TRBJ1-6,CASRTGQEAPLHF
NA,TRBD2,TRBV9,TRBJ2-7,CASSVGLAGAAYEQYF
NA,TRBD1,TRBV30,TRBJ1-2,CAWSPGQGYGYTF
NA,NA,TRBV19,TRBJ1-1,CASSSRSTEAFF
NA,TRBD1,TRBV9,TRBJ2-7,CASSGRGTGEHEQYF
NA,NA,TRBV7-6,TRBJ1-4,CASSLSGVQYNEKLFF
NA,TRBD1,TRBV11-1,TRBJ2-7,CASSFPKTGIRGYEQYF
few,NA,TRBV2,TRBJ1-1,CASSEATGRATEAFF
NA,TRBD2,TRBV30,TRBJ2-7,CAWRRTSAYEQYF
NA,TRBD1,TRBV4-2,TRBJ2-2,CASSHDPPGTGEAGELFF
NA,NA,TRBV6-1,TRBJ1-2,CASSPDPGHGYTF
NA,TRBD2,TRBV27,TRBJ2-7,CASSYNGGAYEQYF
NA,TRBD2,TRBV10-2,TRBJ2-7,CASSDLAGPNSYEQYF
few,NA,TRBV6-1,TRBJ1-1,CATPQGAVMNTEAFF
NA,NA,TRBV27,TRBJ2-7,CASSLAGYEQYF
once,NA,TRBV9,TRBJ1-3,CASSVEGYRGNTIYF
NA,NA,TRBV29-1,TRBJ2-7,CSVGEYYEQYF
NA,NA,TRBV6-5,TRBJ2-5,CASSSVEAQYF
NA,TRBD2,TRBV9,TRBJ2-5,CASSPTGGANQETQYF
NA,TRBD1,TRBV5-1,TRBJ2-4,CASSIDRGGDIQYF
NA,TRBD1,TRBV15,TRBJ2-3,CATSSNRGGTDTQYF
few,NA,TRBV5-6,TRBJ1-2,CASSLISPYGYTF
NA,NA,TRBV29-1,TRBJ1-4,CSAGGAQKLFF